Below, 21 T cell receptor beta chains from the same sample are listed, as sequenced in a study of tumor and adjacent non-tumor tissue in lung cancer (dated by TCRdb to the late 2010s). RNA was extracted from bulk unsorted tissue and checked for quality with a NanoDrop ND-1000 and an Agilent 2100. Library prep was done by multiplex PCR. Sequencing instrument: Illumina HiSeq 2500. TCRbeta libraries were constructed through three rounds of nested PCR with primers (Table S4) according to protocols adapted from ARM-PCR. TCRdb reanalyzed the raw reads on its own, using fastp at Q25 for trimming and MiXCR for clone calling, and kept in-frame beta chains. Every distinct CDR3 protein forms one entry, paired with its most common genes and DNA. Counted in this sample were around 99,000 distinct CDR3 sequences; roughly 75% of them appeared once. The top ten constitute 30% to 45% of the sample. The sample taken for sequencing was lung tumor tissue. The source of these receptors is an older woman with non-small cell lung cancer.

To note about this clonotype: A read error is possible here, since a much larger clone lies one base away. V and J are TRBV6-1 and TRBJ2-2; D unclear. The CDR3 covers 14 residues. The germline CDR1 and CDR2 sequences are MNHNS and SASEGT. Here the CDR3 reads CASSGQEFTEELFF. Written as DNA, the CDR3 is TGTGCCAGCAGTGGTCAGGAGTTCACCGAGGAGCTGTTTTTT.

This clonotype was counted at least ten times. The gene calls are TRBV29-1 and TRBJ2-7; D unresolved. This CDR3 is 12 amino acids long. Germline CDR1 is SQVTM and CDR2 is ANQGSEA. Trimming removed 1 base at V and 2 bases at J, with 6 bases between. The DNA of the CDR3 is TGCAGCGTTGAAGGCGGTACCTACGAGCAGTACTTC. This translates into CSVEGGTYEQYF.

J is TRBJ1-2 and V is TRBV11-1, with D unresolved. The CDR3 is 14 amino acids. Germline V CDR1 and CDR2: SGHAT, FQDESV (reference sequence). Trimming shortened V by 7 bases and J by 4 bases, and 16 bases separated the two germline ends. The CDR3 DNA sequence: TGTGCCAGCATCTCACATGGCCCGATCTATGGCTACACCTTC. Amino acids: CASISHGPIYGYTF.

Concerning this clonotype: A read error may be the cause here, since a much bigger clone is one base away. J is TRBJ1-5 and V is TRBV6-1, with D perhaps matching TRBD1 (6 bases). Germline lookup yields CDR1 MNHNS and CDR2 SASEGT. The CDR3 loop spans 15 amino acids. CDR3 sequence: CASRTDKYSNLPQHF. The CDR3 DNA sequence: TGTGCCAGCCGGACAGACAAATATAGCAATCTGCCCCAGCATTTT.

A note on this clonotype: A much larger clone is a single base away; this may be a read error. The rearrangement links TRBV11-1 to TRBJ2-5, with D possibly called TRBD1 or TRBD2 (5 bases each). Germline loops: CDR1 SGHAT, CDR2 FQDESV (reference sequence). The CDR3 extends over 15 amino acids. CDR3 nucleotide sequence: TGTGCCAGCAGACCCGGTGGGGGTTCTCGAGAGACCCGGTACTTC. Translating gives CASRPGGGSRETRYF. The full variable domain, completed using reference TRBV11-1 and TRBJ2-5, is EAEVAQSPRYKITEKSQAVAFWCDPISGHATLYWYRQILGQGPELLVQFQDESVVDDSQLPKDRFSAERLKGVDSTLKIQPAELGDSAMYLCASRPGGGSRETRYFGPGTRLLVL.

This rearrangement joins TRBV11-2 to TRBJ2-7; TRBD1 agrees at 7 bases. The CDR3 sequence is 14 residues long. V trimming: 5 bases; J trimming: 13 bases; junction bases outside the gene matches: 17. Germline V gene lookup returns CDR1 SGHAT and CDR2 FQNNGV. The CDR3 loop reads CASSISTGTAEHYF. The CDR3 DNA is TGTGCCAGCAGCATATCCACCGGGACAGCCGAACACTACTTC.

This clonotype appeared a few times. One end of the junction varies from germline; a read error may be responsible. This chain connects TRBV12-3 or TRBV12-4 to TRBJ1-1; weak D call: TRBD1 (5 bases). The CDR3 sequence is 15 residues long. The DNA of the CDR3 is TGTACCAGCAGTTTATCCCGGACATGGGTAGCTGAAGCTTTCTTT. This codes for CTSSLSRTWVAEAFF.

As for this clonotype: Given the absence of the conserved phenylalanine or tryptophan at the CDR3 end, a read error is likely. The genes are TRBV6-1 and TRBJ2-1, with 9 bases lining up with TRBD2. CDR3 length: 14 amino acids. The germline CDR1 and CDR2 sequences are MNHNS and SASEGT. After removal of 7 bases from V and 3 bases from J, the junction contained 4 bases not matched to a gene. The CDR3 coding sequence is TGTGCCAGCACGCCTAGCGGGGACTACAATGAGCAGTTCTAT. Protein sequence: CASTPSGDYNEQFY.

Of note for this clonotype: With a much larger clone just one base away, this may be a read error. The chain is built from TRBV12-3 or TRBV12-4 and TRBJ2-4; D not certain. The CDR3 totals 14 residues. The CDR3 region is CVSSFNAGKNIQYF. Written as DNA, the CDR3 is TGTGTCAGCAGTTTTAATGCTGGAAAAAACATTCAGTACTTC.

About this clonotype: A read error may be the cause here, since a much bigger clone is one base away. The J gene is TRBJ2-6, the V gene TRBV6-6, with unresolved D. The germline V gene encodes CDR1 MNHNY and CDR2 SVGAGI (reference sequence). The CDR3 is 14 amino acids. CDR3 sequence reads: CASSPGDGVNVLTF. CDR3 bases: TGTGCCAGCAGTCCAGGAGATGGGGTCAACGTCCTGACTTTC.

As regards this clonotype: One end of the junction is discordant with germline, which a read error may explain. V is TRBV4-3 and J is TRBJ2-1; D is perhaps TRBD1 (6 bases). This CDR3 is 16 amino acids long. In germline, CDR1 is LGHNA, CDR2 YSLEER. The CDR3 DNA sequence: TGCGCCAGCAGCCAATCAACAGGGATACCTTTCCATGAGCAGTTGTTC. Amino acids: CASSQSTGIPFHEQLF.

J is TRBJ1-1 and V is TRBV28; D remains ambiguous. V lost 7 bases, J lost 0 bases, and 12 bases lay in between. CDR1 is MDHEN and CDR2 is SYDVKM in the germline V gene. The CDR3 length is 14 residues. The CDR3 DNA reads as TGTGCCAGCATTCCCCAACAAATGAACACTGAAGCTTTCTTT. Translating gives CASIPQQMNTEAFF.

Turning to this clonotype: A much larger clone is a single base away; this may be a read error. The rearrangement links TRBV5-5 to TRBJ1-2; the D is unclear. With 6 bases removed from V and 5 bases from J, the gap between germline ends came to 14 bases. This CDR3 spans 13 amino acids. From germline, CDR1 is SGHKS and CDR2 YYEKEE (reference sequence). The CDR3 DNA reads TGTGCCAGCAACGGGAGTGAAGGGTATGGCTACACCTTC. This gives the protein CASNGSEGYGYTF.

This clonotype was observed at least ten times. The V and J genes are TRBV5-6 and TRBJ2-1, with D unresolved. CDR1 SGHDT and CDR2 YYEEEE come from the germline V gene. The ends were cut back, 1 base at V and 4 bases at J, with 6 bases in the middle. The CDR3 has 13 amino acids. In nucleotides, the CDR3 is TGTGCCAGCAGCTTGTGGACGTACAATGAGCAGTTCTTC. This codes for CASSLWTYNEQFF.

There are many counts of this clonotype. The chain couples TRBV12-3 or TRBV12-4 to TRBJ2-1, with D perhaps TRBD2 (6 bases). CDR3 length: 10 residues. V was pared by 3 bases and J by 14 bases, with 8 bases between. Here the CDR3 DNA reads TGTGCCAGCAGTTTGACTAGGGAGTTCTTC. Protein product: CASSLTREFF.

To note about this clonotype: One junction end does not reproduce the germline sequence, and a read error may be involved. The J gene is TRBJ2-3, the V gene TRBV11-1, with TRBD2 matching 7 bases. The CDR3 extends over 13 amino acids. The germline V gene has CDR1 SGHAT and CDR2 FQDESV (reference sequence). CDR3 sequence reads: CTSSLLAKDMQYF. The DNA for the CDR3 is TGTACCAGCAGCTTACTAGCGAAAGATATGCAGTATTTT.

Details on this clonotype: One base away lies a much larger clone, so this may be a sequencing read error. The chain has TRBV29-1 and TRBJ2-3; the D call may be TRBD1 or TRBD2 (5 bases each). The CDR3 totals 14 residues. The germline gives CDR1 SQVTM, CDR2 ANQGSEA. The V and J ends lost 4 bases and 0 bases respectively, with 11 bases between them. CDR3 DNA: TGCAGCGTTGCCCCAGGGAGAAGCACAGATACGCAGTATTTT. It codes for CSVAPGRSTDTQYF.

As for this clonotype: In this CDR3 the conserved last residue, phenylalanine or tryptophan, is missing, so a read error is likely. This sequence joins TRBV4-2 and TRBJ2-1; 12 bases line up with TRBD2. There are 17 residues in the CDR3. Germline V CDR1 and CDR2: LGHNA, YNFKEQ. The junction had 14 bases not matched to a gene; V was cut back by 3 bases and J by 11 bases. The chain's CDR3 is CASSQVITSGGMNKQFL. The DNA of the CDR3 is TGTGCCAGCAGCCAGGTAATCACTAGCGGGGGGATGAATAAGCAGTTCTTA.

This clonotype was seen a handful of times. This chain connects TRBV7-2 to TRBJ1-5; a weak D match, TRBD1 (5 bases). The germline V gene has CDR1 SGHTA and CDR2 FQGNSA. Trimming pared 6 bases from V and 1 base from J, leaving 13 bases between. The CDR3 spans 15 residues. The CDR3: CASSPGSGSNQPQHF. The DNA of the CDR3 is TGTGCCAGCAGTCCAGGGTCGGGAAGCAATCAGCCCCAGCATTTT.

Details on this clonotype: The germline gene is not matched at one end of the junction; a read error may be the cause. V and J are TRBV11-1 and TRBJ2-1; 11 positions match TRBD2. There are 16 residues in the CDR3. The germline V gene encodes CDR1 SGHAT and CDR2 FQDESV (reference sequence). CDR3 amino acids: CTSSPPLAGGSNEQFF. The CDR3 DNA reads as TGTACCAGCAGCCCACCATTAGCGGGAGGGTCTAATGAGCAGTTCTTC.

Note on this clonotype: One end of the junction fails to match germline, which may point to a read error. The chain has TRBV20-1 and TRBJ2-1; D call uncertain. This CDR3 is built from 12 residues. Germline CDR1 DFQATT, CDR2 SNEGSKA (reference sequence). The CDR3 reads CSVRRSQDVQFF. In nucleotides, the CDR3 is TGCAGTGTTAGACGAAGTCAGGATGTTCAGTTCTTC.